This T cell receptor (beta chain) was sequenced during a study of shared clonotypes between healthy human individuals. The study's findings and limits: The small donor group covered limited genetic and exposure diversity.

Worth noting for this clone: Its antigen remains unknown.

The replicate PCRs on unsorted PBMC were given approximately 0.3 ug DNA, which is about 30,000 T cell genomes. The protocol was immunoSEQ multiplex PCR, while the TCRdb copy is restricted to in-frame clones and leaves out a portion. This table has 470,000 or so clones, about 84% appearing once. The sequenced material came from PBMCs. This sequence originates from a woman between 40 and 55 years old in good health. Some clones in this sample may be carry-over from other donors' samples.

CDR3 amino acids: CASSPWTGPFLSGANVLTF. The CDR3, as DNA: TGTGCCAGCAGCCCTTGGACAGGCCCCTTCCTCTCTGGGGCCAACGTCCTGACTTTC. This chain connects TRBV7-9 to TRBJ2-6; 7 nucleotides agree with TRBD1. CDR3 length: 19 residues. The V segment lost 5 bases and the J segment 0 bases; nucleotides outside the gene matches: 13. Germline V gives CDR1 SEHNR, CDR2 FQNEAQ (reference sequence).